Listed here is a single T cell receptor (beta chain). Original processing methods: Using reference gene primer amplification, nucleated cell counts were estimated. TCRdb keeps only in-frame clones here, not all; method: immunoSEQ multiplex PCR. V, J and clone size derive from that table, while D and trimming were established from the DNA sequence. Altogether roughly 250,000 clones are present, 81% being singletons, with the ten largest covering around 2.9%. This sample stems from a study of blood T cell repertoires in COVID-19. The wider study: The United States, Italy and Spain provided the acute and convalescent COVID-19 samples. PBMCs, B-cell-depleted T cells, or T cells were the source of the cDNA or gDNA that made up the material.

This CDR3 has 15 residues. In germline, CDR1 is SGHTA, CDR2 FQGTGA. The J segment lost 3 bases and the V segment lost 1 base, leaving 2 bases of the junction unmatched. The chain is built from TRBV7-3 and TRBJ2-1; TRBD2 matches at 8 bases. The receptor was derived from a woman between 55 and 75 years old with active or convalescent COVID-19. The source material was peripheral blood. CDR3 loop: CASSLSGGFYNEQFF. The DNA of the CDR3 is TGTGCCAGCAGCTTAAGCGGGGGGTTCTACAATGAGCAGTTCTTC.